There are a few counts of the clone carrying this T cell receptor (beta chain). This entry belongs to a study of early T cells in non-severe SARS-CoV-2 infection. J lost 7 bases, V lost 1 base, and 12 bases had no gene match. The CDR3 has 16 residues. Germline-derived CDR1 and CDR2 are SGHTA and FQGNSA. A single record per CDR3 protein comes from TCRdb applying MiXCR to the 5' RACE reads. This table holds 40,000 to 45,000 distinct CDR3 sequences, roughly an eighth found once. The V gene is TRBV7-2, the J gene TRBJ2-7, with 8 positions matching TRBD2. The sequence came from an adult who was a healthcare worker with PCR-confirmed SARS-CoV-2 infection or an uninfected control (not recorded which). Sequencing was carried out using whole blood. The CDR3 DNA reads TGTGCCAGCAGCTTAGGGGGGAGCGGGAGAGGTCGGGAGCAGTACTTC. It codes for CASSLGGSGRGREQYF.